This T cell receptor (beta chain) originates from a study of cytomegalovirus exposure and HLA in healthy donors. Germline lookup yields CDR1 KGHSH and CDR2 LQKENI. The CDR3 totals 14 residues. The ends were cut back, 2 bases at V and 2 bases at J, with 7 bases in the middle. With 60 Vbeta and 13 Jbeta primers, the PCR was carried out. Sequenced by immunoSEQ multiplex PCR; TCRdb stores in-frame clones only, minus some. Found here are about 93,000 clones, roughly 79% of them singletons; the top ten hold 0.57%. The receptor comes from a man younger than 45 in good health and CMV-seronegative. The rearrangement links TRBV18 to TRBJ1-5; D not certain. Sequencing was done on a sample of PBMCs. CDR3 nucleotides: TGTGCCAGCTCACCAGGGGAGGGCAATCAGCCCCAGCATTTT. This gives the protein CASSPGEGNQPQHF.